This T cell receptor (beta chain) came from a study of T cell responses to AZD1222 COVID-19 vaccine. CDR3 length equals 13 residues. Trimming took 5 bases from V and 1 from J; bases not matched to a gene: 1. In the case of this clone: As yet, its antigen is unknown. Additional DNA sequences in this sample encode the identical CDR3.

Study-wide results and limits: Donors, mostly white British, included more females; clonal diversity was possibly underestimated. Spike-wide coverage was observed for vaccine-associated CD4 TCRs, with dominant responses at 160-218 and 743-854. Only a handful of AZD1222 recipients were seropositive at baseline.

Libraries were prepared by immunoSEQ multiplex PCR; TCRdb keeps only in-frame clonotypes and omits some of them. The data show approximately 89,000 clones, about 93% seen once. The rearrangement uses TRBV12-3 or TRBV12-4 and TRBJ1-2, with TRBD1 matching 7 bases. The input for sequencing was peripheral blood, taken on day 0 of MenACWY control vaccination. The sequence was obtained from an adult in good health. For the CDR3, the DNA is TGTGCCAGCAGTCCAGGGGGTAACTATGGCTACACCTTC. Translated, it gives CASSPGGNYGYTF.